The rows below give T cell receptor beta chains drawn from one sample of a study of blood T cells in healthy people across ages. TCRdb ran MiXCR on the 5' RACE reads and lists one entry per CDR3 protein. The sample includes 1.8 million or so distinct CDR3 sequences, about two fifths of them seen just once. Material: blood. The receptors originated from a human donor in good health. CDR3s include the opening cysteine and the closing phenylalanine or tryptophan. A D gene is named only where the DNA matches it firmly. Clone size is not always given. Where it is, it says once, few, many or a class for expanded clones.

D	V	J	size	CDR3	DNA
.	TRBV7-2	TRBJ1-1	few	CASSFSMGGTEAFF	TGTGCCAGCAGCTTCTCGATGGGGGGCACTGAAGCTTTCTTT
TRBD1	TRBV28	TRBJ1-6	.	CASTSGTVNSPLHF	TGTGCCAGCACCTCCGGGACAGTGAATTCACCCCTCCACTTT
.	TRBV11-1	TRBJ2-5	.	CASSQSRGGTQYF	TGTGCCAGCAGCCAGTCCAGGGGAGGGACCCAGTACTTC
.	TRBV29-1	TRBJ1-2	.	CSVARRGTAKNGYTF	TGCAGCGTTGCTAGACGCGGGACGGCGAAAAATGGCTACACCTTC
.	TRBV4-1	TRBJ2-7	.	CASAQAPTYEQYF	TGCGCCAGCGCTCAGGCTCCTACCTACGAGCAGTACTTC
.	TRBV4-1	TRBJ2-3	few	CASRQPRAGSTDTQYF	TGCGCCAGCAGGCAACCTCGGGCGGGGAGCACAGATACGCAGTATTTT
.	TRBV20-1	TRBJ1-2	.	CSARGLKCGANYGYTF	TGCAGTGCTAGGGGATTGAAGTGCGGAGCTAACTATGGCTACACCTTC
.	TRBV2	TRBJ2-1	.	CASSGLTGSAGEQFF	TGTGCCAGCAGTGGGCTTACAGGCTCCGCGGGGGAGCAGTTCTTC
.	TRBV24-1	TRBJ2-1	few	CATSADRGGNEQFF	TGTGCCACCAGCGCCGACAGAGGTGGCAATGAGCAGTTCTTC
TRBD1	TRBV12-3/TRBV12-4	TRBJ1-2	.	CASSFEGAVGYTF	TGTGCCAGCAGTTTCGAGGGGGCGGTCGGCTACACCTTC
.	TRBV11-3	TRBJ2-5	once	CASSLEGVGGTQYF	TGTGCCAGCAGCTTAGAGGGCGTCGGTGGGACCCAGTACTTC
TRBD2	TRBV9	TRBJ2-5	.	CASSADLAAGEQYF	TGTGCCAGCAGCGCCGACCTTGCTGCGGGAGAGCAGTACTTC
.	TRBV7-2	TRBJ2-5	.	CASSLVGLAFETQYF	TGTGCCAGCAGCTTAGTTGGTCTAGCTTTTGAGACCCAGTACTTC
.	TRBV28	TRBJ2-7	.	CASSRPGDTSYEQYF	TGTGCCAGCAGCCGCCCCGGGGACACCTCCTACGAGCAGTACTTC
TRBD1	TRBV2	TRBJ2-1	few	CASSDTGGTNEQFF	TGTGCCAGCAGTGATACAGGGGGTACGAATGAGCAGTTCTTC
.	TRBV28	TRBJ2-7	few	CASSLRSLGHEQYF	TGTGCCAGCAGTCTAAGATCTCTTGGACACGAGCAGTACTTC
.	TRBV12-5	TRBJ2-1	.	CASEGGTAPNEQFF	TGTGCTAGTGAGGGCGGGACAGCCCCCAATGAGCAGTTCTTC
.	TRBV12-3/TRBV12-4	TRBJ1-5	few	CASSPGGREGQPQHF	TGTGCCAGCAGTCCGGGGGGGAGGGAGGGTCAGCCCCAGCATTTT
.	TRBV2	TRBJ2-7	few	CASSGSRLEQYF	TGTGCCAGTTCGGGCAGTCGGTTGGAGCAGTACTTC
TRBD2	TRBV4-1	TRBJ2-1	.	CASSHKATSGDLGSYNEQFF	TGCGCCAGCAGCCATAAAGCGACTAGCGGGGACCTTGGGTCCTACAATGAGCAGTTCTTC
TRBD2	TRBV6-2/TRBV6-3	TRBJ2-3	.	CASILGTSGADTQYF	TGTGCCAGCATTCTGGGGACTAGCGGGGCAGATACGCAGTATTTT
.	TRBV7-2	TRBJ1-2	.	CASSLATAHNYGYTF	TGTGCCAGCAGCTTAGCCACAGCCCATAACTATGGCTACACCTTC
.	TRBV9	TRBJ2-3	.	CASSALQADTQYF	TGTGCCAGCAGCGCGTTACAGGCAGATACGCAGTATTTT
TRBD2	TRBV9	TRBJ2-7	.	CAGSPSGGRYEQYF	TGTGCCGGCAGCCCCAGCGGGGGGAGGTACGAGCAGTACTTC
.	TRBV29-1	TRBJ1-1	few	CSVDGGGYPMNTEAFF	TGCAGCGTTGATGGGGGCGGTTATCCCATGAACACTGAAGCTTTCTTT
TRBD1	TRBV7-9	TRBJ1-2	.	CASSLLQGSDGYTF	TGTGCCAGCAGCTTGCTACAGGGGTCGGATGGCTACACCTTC
.	TRBV2	TRBJ2-5	.	CASMIQETQYF	TGTGCCAGCATGATTCAGGAGACCCAGTACTTC
TRBD2	TRBV5-1	TRBJ2-5	once	CASSARTSGLLETQYF	TGCGCCAGCAGCGCCAGGACTAGCGGGCTCCTAGAGACCCAGTACTTC
TRBD2	TRBV20-1	TRBJ2-7	.	CSAYDTSGGYEQYF	TGCAGTGCATACGATACTAGCGGGGGCTACGAGCAGTACTTC
.	TRBV5-6	TRBJ2-5	few	CASSLVYSGSRTQYF	TGTGCCAGCAGCTTGGTGTACTCGGGCTCAAGGACCCAGTACTTC
.	TRBV12-3/TRBV12-4	TRBJ2-6	.	CASSTLMALSGANVLTF	TGTGCCAGCAGTACACTCATGGCCCTTTCTGGGGCCAACGTCCTGACTTTC
TRBD1	TRBV7-8	TRBJ2-4	once	CASSFQTGVYNEQYF	TGTGCCAGCAGCTTCCAGACAGGGGTCTACAATGAGCAGTACTTC
TRBD1	TRBV29-1	TRBJ2-7	many	CSVRDRATYEQYF	TGCAGCGTACGGGACAGGGCCACCTACGAGCAGTACTTC
.	TRBV6-6	TRBJ2-7	few	CATQSSTSYEQYF	TGTGCCACCCAGTCGTCGACTTCTTACGAGCAGTACTTC
TRBD2	TRBV7-9	TRBJ2-1	few	CASSLGVGLSSYNEQFF	TGTGCCAGCAGCTTAGGAGTGGGACTATCCTCCTACAATGAGCAGTTCTTC
.	TRBV2	TRBJ2-7	.	CASSFTYTGGYEQYF	TGTGCCAGCAGTTTCACTTATACTGGAGGCTACGAGCAGTACTTC
TRBD2	TRBV7-6	TRBJ2-1	.	CASSSSGGAGIFYNEQFF	TGTGCCAGCAGTTCTAGCGGGGGGGCCGGAATTTTCTACAATGAGCAGTTCTTC
TRBD1	TRBV12-3/TRBV12-4	TRBJ1-2	.	CASSQGQGFFGYTF	TGTGCCAGCAGTCAGGGACAGGGTTTTTTCGGCTACACCTTC
.	TRBV27	TRBJ2-5	.	CASKQGSRETQYF	TGTGCCAGCAAGCAAGGTAGTCGGGAGACCCAGTACTTC
.	TRBV2	TRBJ2-1	.	CASSVSHSNEQFF	TGTGCCAGCAGTGTAAGCCATTCTAATGAGCAGTTCTTC
.	TRBV7-2	TRBJ2-3	.	CASSSLSSTGTQYF	TGTGCCAGCAGCTCATTATCTAGCACAGGTACGCAGTATTTT
TRBD1	TRBV7-6	TRBJ2-7	.	CASSSRRTGDEQYF	TGTGCCAGCAGCTCCCGGCGGACAGGGGACGAGCAGTACTTC
.	TRBV9	TRBJ2-7	.	CASSVSSRAEQYF	TGTGCCAGCAGCGTCTCTTCCCGGGCCGAGCAGTACTTC
.	TRBV7-9	TRBJ1-3	.	CASSSLRRSSGNTIYF	TGTGCCAGCAGCTCCCTAAGGCGAAGCTCTGGAAACACCATATATTTT
.	TRBV28	TRBJ2-7	.	CAGERGGSYEQYF	TGTGCCGGCGAGAGAGGGGGCTCCTACGAGCAGTACTTC
.	TRBV7-3	TRBJ2-7	.	CASSPMPGTAYEQYF	TGTGCCAGCAGCCCAATGCCCGGGACCGCCTACGAGCAGTACTTC
.	TRBV5-6	TRBJ2-6	few	CASSFDVGPGANVLTF	TGTGCCAGCAGCTTCGACGTGGGGCCTGGGGCCAACGTCCTGACTTTC
.	TRBV4-2	TRBJ2-1	.	CASSQVPGTRSYNEQFF	TGTGCCAGCAGCCAAGTCCCCGGGACGAGATCATACAATGAGCAGTTCTTC
.	TRBV12-3/TRBV12-4	TRBJ2-1	.	CASSFWEEQFF	TGTGCCAGCAGTTTTTGGGAAGAGCAGTTCTTC
TRBD2	TRBV20-1	TRBJ2-5	.	CSALPGLAGLLQETQYF	TGCAGTGCACTACCGGGACTAGCGGGGCTACTCCAAGAGACCCAGTACTTC
TRBD1	TRBV29-1	TRBJ1-2	few	CSVYGTGVHYGYTF	TGCAGCGTCTACGGGACAGGGGTTCACTATGGCTACACCTTC
TRBD1	TRBV12-3/TRBV12-4	TRBJ2-3	.	CASSLGTASGDTQYF	TGTGCCAGCAGTCTCGGGACAGCCTCAGGAGATACGCAGTATTTT
.	TRBV15	TRBJ2-4	.	CATSRDGPPAKGGDSGENIQYF	TGTGCCACCAGCAGAGATGGCCCGCCAGCGAAGGGGGGGGACAGTGGAGAAAACATTCAGTACTTC